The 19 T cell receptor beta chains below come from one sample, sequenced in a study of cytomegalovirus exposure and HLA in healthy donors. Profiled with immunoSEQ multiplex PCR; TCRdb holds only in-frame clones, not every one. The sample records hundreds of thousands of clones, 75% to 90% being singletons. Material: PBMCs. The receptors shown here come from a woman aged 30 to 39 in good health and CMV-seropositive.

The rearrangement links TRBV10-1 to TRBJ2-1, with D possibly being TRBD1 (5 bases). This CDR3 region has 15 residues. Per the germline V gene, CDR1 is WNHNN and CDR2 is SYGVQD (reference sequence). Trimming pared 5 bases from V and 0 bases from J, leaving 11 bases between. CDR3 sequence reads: CASSSTASSYNEQFF. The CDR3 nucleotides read TGCGCCAGCAGTTCGACAGCGAGCTCCTACAATGAGCAGTTCTTC.

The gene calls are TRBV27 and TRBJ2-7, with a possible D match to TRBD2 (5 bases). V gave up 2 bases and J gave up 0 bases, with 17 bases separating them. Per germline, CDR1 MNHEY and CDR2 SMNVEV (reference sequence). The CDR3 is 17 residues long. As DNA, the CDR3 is TGTGCCAGCAGTTTAAGAGGCGGAGCGGCCACCTCCTACGAGCAGTACTTC. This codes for CASSLRGGAATSYEQYF.

The chain's CDR3 is CASSYSATAPEETQYF. CDR3 DNA sequence: TGCGCCAGCAGCTATTCCGCAACCGCCCCGGAAGAGACCCAGTACTTC. The V and J genes are TRBV5-1 and TRBJ2-5, with D unclear. From germline, CDR1 is SGHRS and CDR2 YFSETQ. Trimming took 3 bases from V and 3 from J, leaving 18 bases between them. This CDR3 is built from 16 residues.

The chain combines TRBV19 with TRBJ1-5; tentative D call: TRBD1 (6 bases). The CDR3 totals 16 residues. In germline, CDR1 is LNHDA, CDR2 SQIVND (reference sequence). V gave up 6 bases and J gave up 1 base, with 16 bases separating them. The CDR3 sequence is CASSQSPGASNQPQHF. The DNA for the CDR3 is TGTGCCAGTAGCCAATCCCCAGGGGCCAGCAATCAGCCCCAGCATTTT.

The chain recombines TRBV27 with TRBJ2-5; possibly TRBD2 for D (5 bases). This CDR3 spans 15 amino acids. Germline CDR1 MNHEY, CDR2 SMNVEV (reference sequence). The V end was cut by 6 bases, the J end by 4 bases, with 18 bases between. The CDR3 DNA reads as TGTGCCAGCAGGGCTCTGGGTAGCAGCGGAGAGACCCAGTACTTC. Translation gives CASRALGSSGETQYF.

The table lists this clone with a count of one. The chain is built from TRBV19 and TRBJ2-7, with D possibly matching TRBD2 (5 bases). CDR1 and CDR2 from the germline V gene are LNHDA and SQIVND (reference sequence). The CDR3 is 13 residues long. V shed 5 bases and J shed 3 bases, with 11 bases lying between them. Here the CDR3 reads CASSSDGGYEQYF. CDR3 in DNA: TGTGCCAGTAGTTCTGACGGAGGCTACGAGCAGTACTTC.

The CDR3 DNA reads TGTGCCAGCAGTTACTCTAGCGGGGGAGGGTTCAATGAGCAGTTCTTC. This sequence encodes CASSYSSGGGFNEQFF. This chain joins TRBV6-5 and TRBJ2-1; 9 bases are a match to TRBD2. Per the germline V gene, CDR1 is MNHEY and CDR2 is SVGAGI. V lost 0 bases and J lost 6; bases outside the gene matches: 6. The CDR3 is 16 residues long.

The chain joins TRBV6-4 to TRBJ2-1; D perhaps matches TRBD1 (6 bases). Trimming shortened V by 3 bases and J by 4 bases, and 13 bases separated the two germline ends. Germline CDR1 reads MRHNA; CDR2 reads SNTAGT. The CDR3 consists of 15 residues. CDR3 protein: CASSERQGPYNEQFF. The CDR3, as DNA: TGTGCCAGCAGTGAAAGGCAGGGGCCTTACAATGAGCAGTTCTTC.

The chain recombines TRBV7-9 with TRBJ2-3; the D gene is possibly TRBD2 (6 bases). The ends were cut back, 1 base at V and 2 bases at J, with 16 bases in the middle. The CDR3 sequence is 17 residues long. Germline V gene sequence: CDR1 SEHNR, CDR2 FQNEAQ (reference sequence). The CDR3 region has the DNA TGTGCCAGCAGCTTAGAGGTCGGTAGCGGTATCACAGATACGCAGTATTTT. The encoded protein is CASSLEVGSGITDTQYF.

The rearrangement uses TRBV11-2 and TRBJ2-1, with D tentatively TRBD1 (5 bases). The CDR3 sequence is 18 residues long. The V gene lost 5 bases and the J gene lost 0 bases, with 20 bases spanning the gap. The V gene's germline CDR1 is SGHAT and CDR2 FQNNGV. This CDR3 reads CASSPHFDSLSSYNEQFF. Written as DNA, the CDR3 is TGTGCCAGCAGCCCCCACTTCGACAGCCTTAGCTCCTACAATGAGCAGTTCTTC. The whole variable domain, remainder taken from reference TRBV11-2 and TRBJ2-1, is EAGVAQSPRYKIIEKRQSVAFWCNPISGHATLYWYQQILGQGPKLLIQFQNNGVVDDSQLPKDRFSAERLKGVDSTLKIQPAKLEDSAVYLCASSPHFDSLSSYNEQFFGPGTRLTVL.

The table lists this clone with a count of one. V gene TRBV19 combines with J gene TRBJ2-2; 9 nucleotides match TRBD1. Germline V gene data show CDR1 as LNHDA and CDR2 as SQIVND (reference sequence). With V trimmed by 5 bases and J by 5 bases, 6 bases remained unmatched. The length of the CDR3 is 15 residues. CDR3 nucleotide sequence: TGTGCCAGTAGTTTCTGGACAGGGGCGACCGGGGAGCTGTTTTTT. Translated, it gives CASSFWTGATGELFF.

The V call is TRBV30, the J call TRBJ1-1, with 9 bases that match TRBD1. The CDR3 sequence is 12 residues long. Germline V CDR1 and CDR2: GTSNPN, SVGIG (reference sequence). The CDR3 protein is CAEDRGNTEAFF. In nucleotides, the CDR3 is TGTGCTGAGGACAGGGGAAACACTGAAGCTTTCTTT.

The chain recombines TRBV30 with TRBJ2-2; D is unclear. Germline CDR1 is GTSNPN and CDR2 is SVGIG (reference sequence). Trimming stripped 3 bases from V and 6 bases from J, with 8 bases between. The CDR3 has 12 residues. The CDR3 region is CAWSAKPGELFF. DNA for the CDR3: TGTGCCTGGAGCGCAAAGCCCGGGGAGCTGTTTTTT.

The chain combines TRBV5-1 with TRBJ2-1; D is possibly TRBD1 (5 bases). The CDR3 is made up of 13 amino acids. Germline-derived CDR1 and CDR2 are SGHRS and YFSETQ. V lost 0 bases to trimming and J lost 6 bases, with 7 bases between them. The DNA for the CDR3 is TGCGCCAGCAGCTTGGGCAGGGTCAATGAGCAGTTCTTC. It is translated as CASSLGRVNEQFF.

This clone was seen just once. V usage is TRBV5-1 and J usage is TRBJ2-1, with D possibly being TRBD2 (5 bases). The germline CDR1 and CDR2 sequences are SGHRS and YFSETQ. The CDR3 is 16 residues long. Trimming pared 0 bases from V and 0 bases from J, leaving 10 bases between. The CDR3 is CASSLVVGSSYNEQFF. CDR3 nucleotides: TGCGCCAGCAGCTTGGTTGTGGGGAGCTCCTACAATGAGCAGTTCTTC. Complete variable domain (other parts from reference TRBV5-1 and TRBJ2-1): KAGVTQTPRYLIKTRGQQVTLSCSPISGHRSVSWYQQTPGQGLQFLFEYFSETQRNKGNFPGRFSGRQFSNSRSEMNVSTLELGDSALYLCASSLVVGSSYNEQFFGPGTRLTVL.

CDR3 amino acids: CAIGETSVNEAFF. CDR3 sequence (DNA): TGTGCCATCGGGGAGACCAGCGTTAATGAAGCTTTCTTT. This chain links TRBV10-3 with TRBJ1-1; no firm D call. The CDR3 is 13 residues long. V lost 8 bases and J lost 7, with 17 bases in between. Germline loops: CDR1 ENHRY, CDR2 SYGVKD.

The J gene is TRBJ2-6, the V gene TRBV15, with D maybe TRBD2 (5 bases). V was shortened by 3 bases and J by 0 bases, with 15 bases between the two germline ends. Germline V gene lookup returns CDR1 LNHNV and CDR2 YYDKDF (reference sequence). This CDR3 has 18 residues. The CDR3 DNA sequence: TGTGCCACCAGCAGGGAAGAGGGTTTCCTCTCTGGGGCCAACGTCCTGACTTTC. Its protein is CATSREEGFLSGANVLTF.

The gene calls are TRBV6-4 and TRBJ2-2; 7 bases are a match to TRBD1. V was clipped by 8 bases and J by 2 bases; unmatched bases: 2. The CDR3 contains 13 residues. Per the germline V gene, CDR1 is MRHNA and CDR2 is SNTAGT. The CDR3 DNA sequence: TGTGCCAGCGGGGACAGAAACACCGGGGAGCTGTTTTTT. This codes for CASGDRNTGELFF.

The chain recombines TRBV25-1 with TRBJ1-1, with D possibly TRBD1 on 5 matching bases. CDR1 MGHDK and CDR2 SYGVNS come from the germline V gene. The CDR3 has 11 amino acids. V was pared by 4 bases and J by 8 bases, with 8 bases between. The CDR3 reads CASSVKGEAFF. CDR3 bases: TGTGCCAGCAGTGTAAAGGGGGAAGCTTTCTTT.